The TCR beta chain under discussion was sequenced for a study of blood T cell repertoires in COVID-19. Across the study: Acute and convalescent COVID-19 specimens originated in the United States, Italy and Spain.

Using immunoSEQ multiplex PCR, the repertoire was profiled, and TCRdb retains in-frame clones only, with some absent. The sample holds 210,000 or so clones, 85% to 90% seen once. V shed 6 bases and J 5 bases; nucleotides not matched to a gene: 4. Germline V gene lookup returns CDR1 SGDLS and CDR2 YYNGEE. The CDR3 is 12 residues long. This TCR was sampled from a woman aged 50 to 65 in a cohort exposed to, infected with or recovered from COVID-19 (not recorded which). This rearrangement joins TRBV9 to TRBJ1-2; TRBD1 aligns across 7 bases. The sequencing input was PBMCs or T cells enriched from blood (not recorded which). CDR3 DNA: TGTGCCAGCACGAGGGACAGTTATGGCTACACCTTC. Protein product: CASTRDSYGYTF.